The 27 T cell receptor beta chains below come from one sample, sequenced in a study of a mutant IDH1 vaccine in newly diagnosed glioma. For these receptors, no antigen is known. The time point was: week 11, during vaccination. Vaccinated patients received 300 ug of mutant IDH1 20-mer peptide per dose, with topical imiquimod. Assay: immunoSEQ multiplex PCR; the TCRdb copy retains only in-frame clones and omits some. This sample has 50,000 to 65,000 clones, with roughly 90% found just once. The sequences come from PBMCs, collected from a glioma patient whose treatment included an IDH1 peptide vaccine. The receptors originated from a man aged 50-60 years with glioma.

This chain connects TRBV10-2 to TRBJ2-7, with TRBD1 as a possible D gene (6 bases). Germline CDR1 is WSHSY and CDR2 is SAAADI. The CDR3 totals 11 residues. Trimming pared 8 bases from V and 2 bases from J, leaving 7 bases between. The CDR3 bases are TGCGCCAGCGGGACACCCTACGAGCAGTACTTC. Protein sequence: CASGTPYEQYF.

The rearrangement joins TRBV12-1 to TRBJ2-3; the table's D call TRBD1 went unverified against the DNA. TRBV12-1 constitutes a pseudogene. This CDR3 has 18 amino acids. CDR3 region: CASTRMEGGREYTDTQYF. As DNA, the CDR3 is TGTGCCAGCACACGTATGGAAGGGGGCAGGGAATACACAGATACGCAGTATTTT.

This sequence joins TRBV28 and TRBJ1-2, with TRBD1 identical over 12 bases. CDR1 and CDR2 (germline): MDHEN, SYDVKM. CDR3 size: 16 residues. V gave up 1 base and J gave up 8 bases; unmatched junction bases: 8. The CDR3, as DNA: TGTGCCAGCAGTTTATCTCGACTTGGGACAGGGGGCGGCTACACCTTC. Amino acid sequence: CASSLSRLGTGGGYTF.

The CDR3 nucleotides read TGTGCCAGCAGCTTAGGGCAGCCCAGGTCTGGAAACACCATATATTTT. Its protein product is CASSLGQPRSGNTIYF. V usage is TRBV7-9 and J usage is TRBJ1-3; D is uncertain. Trimming removed 1 base from V and 1 base from J, with 11 bases in between. CDR3 length: 16 amino acids. Germline V gives CDR1 SEHNR, CDR2 FQNEAQ (reference sequence).

The rearrangement links TRBV27 to TRBJ1-2, with TRBD1 matching over 11 bases. Germline CDR1 and CDR2: MNHEY and SMNVEV (reference sequence). The CDR3 totals 21 residues. The ends lost 5 bases at V and 0 bases at J; junction bases unmatched: 20. For the CDR3, the DNA is TGTGCCAGCAGTCCCTCGGTGGCGTTCTCGGGACAGGGGGATCCTAACTATGGCTACACCTTC. As protein: CASSPSVAFSGQGDPNYGYTF.

In nucleotides, the CDR3 is TGCAGCGTGGGGACAGGGTACGAGCAGTACTTC. Translation: CSVGTGYEQYF. This chain joins TRBV29-1 and TRBJ2-7, with TRBD1 matching over 9 bases. CDR1 is SQVTM, CDR2 ANQGSEA, per germline. The CDR3 covers 11 residues. Unmatched junction bases numbered 1, after V lost 6 bases and J lost 4 bases.

The chain recombines TRBV4-2 with TRBJ2-1, with D possibly being TRBD2 (5 bases). The V end was cut by 0 bases, the J end by 8 bases, with 20 bases between. CDR1 is LGHNA, CDR2 YNFKEQ, per germline. This CDR3 comprises 17 residues. The CDR3 DNA is TGTGCCAGCAGCCAAGATTTCGGGGTTAAAATTATCGATGAGCAGTTCTTC. Its translation: CASSQDFGVKIIDEQFF.

J is TRBJ2-1 and V is TRBV7-2; no firm D call. The CDR3 loop spans 12 amino acids. Trimming took 2 bases from V and 10 from J, leaving 9 bases between them. Germline CDR1 and CDR2: SGHTA and FQGNSA. CDR3 in DNA: TGTGCCAGCAGCTTAAGATACAGAGAGCAGTTCTTC. This encodes CASSLRYREQFF.

This chain links TRBV7-2 with TRBJ2-3, with a possible D match to TRBD2 (5 bases). With 8 bases removed from V and 9 bases from J, the gap between germline ends came to 21 bases. Germline values: CDR1 SGHTA, CDR2 FQGNSA. CDR3 length equals 14 residues. For the CDR3, the DNA is TGTGCCAGCCACCAGCCTAGCAACTATGGGACGCAGTATTTT. This translates into CASHQPSNYGTQYF.

The chain uses TRBV5-1 and TRBJ2-5, with D possibly matching TRBD1 (6 bases). Between the trimmed V and J ends, which lost 9 bases and 4 bases, there was a span of 16 bases. The V gene's germline CDR1 is SGHRS and CDR2 YFSETQ. The CDR3 sequence is 13 residues long. CDR3 DNA: TGCGCCACCAGAGCAGGGGTGGGAGAGACCCAGTACTTC. Amino acids: CATRAGVGETQYF.

The CDR3 spells CASSWNRDRGAAFEKLFF. The CDR3 nucleotides read TGTGCCAGCAGCTGGAACCGGGACAGGGGTGCGGCTTTTGAAAAACTGTTTTTT. The chain joins TRBV7-8 to TRBJ1-4; 10 bases line up with TRBD1. The CDR3 is made up of 18 amino acids. The germline CDR1 and CDR2 sequences are SGHVS and FQNEAQ. V shed 4 bases, J shed 7 bases, and the junction held 15 bases outside the gene matches.

The chain uses TRBV4-1 and TRBJ2-1; the match to TRBD2 covers 10 bases. Losses at the gene ends were 6 bases for V and 6 bases for J; bases not matched to a gene: 11. Germline CDR1 is MGHRA and CDR2 is YSYEKL. CDR3 length: 16 residues. The DNA for the CDR3 is TGCGCCAGCAGGCAAACCGGGACTAGCGAGTTCAATGAGCAGTTCTTC. It specifies CASRQTGTSEFNEQFF.

V usage is TRBV11-2 and J usage is TRBJ1-5, with a possible D match to TRBD1 (6 bases). V lost 0 bases and J 7 bases, leaving 7 bases between the germline ends. Per the germline V gene, CDR1 is SGHAT and CDR2 is FQNNGV. This CDR3 is 13 amino acids long. This CDR3 is CASSLDRGQPQHF. DNA for the CDR3: TGTGCCAGCAGCTTAGACAGGGGCCAGCCCCAGCATTTT.

The chain has TRBV7-9 and TRBJ2-5; 13 bases line up with TRBD2. Trimming cost V 1 base and J 4 bases; bases outside gene matches: 12. The CDR3 runs to 19 residues. Germline V gene lookup returns CDR1 SEHNR and CDR2 FQNEAQ (reference sequence). The CDR3 reads CASSLGLAGGQNIGETQYF. CDR3 bases: TGTGCCAGCAGCTTAGGACTAGCGGGGGGCCAAAATATCGGAGAGACCCAGTACTTC. Using reference TRBV7-9 and TRBJ2-5 for the parts outside the CDR3, the full variable domain is DTGVSQNPRHKITKRGQNVTFRCDPISEHNRLYWYRQTLGQGPEFLTYFQNEAQLEKSRLLSDRFSAERPKGSFSTLEIQRTEQGDSAMYLCASSLGLAGGQNIGETQYFGPGTRLLVL.

The rearrangement links TRBV19 to TRBJ1-5, with TRBD1 matching over 9 bases. Germline CDR1 reads LNHDA; CDR2 reads SQIVND (reference sequence). CDR3 length: 14 residues. After removal of 4 bases from V and 8 bases from J, the junction contained 6 bases not matched to a gene. CDR3 sequence reads: CASSTSQGAKPQHF. The CDR3 DNA follows: TGTGCCAGTAGTACTTCACAGGGGGCTAAGCCCCAGCATTTT. Looking up the rest from reference TRBV19 and TRBJ1-5 gives the full variable domain: DGGITQSPKYLFRKEGQNVTLSCEQNLNHDAMYWYRQDPGQGLRLIYYSQIVNDFQKGDIAEGYSVSREKKESFPLTVTSAQKNPTAFYLCASSTSQGAKPQHFGDGTRLSIL.

CDR3 DNA sequence: TGTGCCAGCAGCAAAGTGTTGTGGGCAGTACCTGGGGCCAACGTCCTGACTTTC. Protein sequence: CASSKVLWAVPGANVLTF. The chain links TRBV21-1 to TRBJ2-6; the table calls TRBD1, which could not be checked here. TRBV21-1 is recorded as a pseudogene. The CDR3 totals 18 residues.

V gene TRBV4-1 combines with J gene TRBJ2-7; 7 positions agree with TRBD2. CDR3 length equals 16 residues. CDR1 is MGHRA and CDR2 is YSYEKL in the germline V gene. V shed 0 bases and J 1 base; nucleotides not matched to a gene: 6. In DNA form, the CDR3 reads TGCGCCAGCAGCCAAGATGAGGAGCGGGGATCCTACGAGCAGTACTTC. Translating gives CASSQDEERGSYEQYF.

The chain recombines TRBV7-2 with TRBJ2-1, with 10 nucleotides matching TRBD2. J gave up 15 bases and V 4 bases, and 18 bases lay outside the gene matches. Per germline, CDR1 SGHTA and CDR2 FQGNSA. The CDR3 consists of 16 residues. The chain's CDR3 is CASSSTILAGALGWFF. The CDR3 nucleotides are TGTGCCAGCAGCTCAACCATCCTAGCGGGGGCACTCGGGTGGTTCTTC.

CDR3 loop: CASSLGVNAFF. The CDR3 DNA follows: TGTGCCAGTAGTTTAGGGGTTAATGCTTTCTTT. The chain joins TRBV19 to TRBJ1-1, with D tentatively TRBD1 (5 bases). Germline CDR1 is LNHDA and CDR2 is SQIVND (reference sequence). The CDR3 contains 11 residues. V was pared by 5 bases and J by 11 bases, with 12 bases between.

The chain combines TRBV28 with TRBJ2-5; possible D gene TRBD2, 6 bases. V was pared by 2 bases and J by 2 bases, with 12 bases between. The CDR3 loop spans 15 amino acids. CDR1 is MDHEN, CDR2 SYDVKM, per germline. The CDR3 bases are TGTGCCAGCAGTTTAATTAGCGGAGGGCAAGAGACCCAGTACTTC. Amino acid sequence: CASSLISGGQETQYF.

The rearrangement links TRBV6-5 to TRBJ2-7; TRBD1 matches at 11 bases. Germline values: CDR1 MNHEY, CDR2 SVGAGI. This CDR3 has 12 amino acids. J was trimmed by 9 bases and V by 5 bases; bases with no gene match: 3. CDR3 amino acids: CASSRTGGLQYF. The DNA for the CDR3 is TGTGCCAGCAGTCGGACAGGGGGCTTGCAGTACTTC.

The chain links TRBV29-1 to TRBJ1-1; possibly TRBD1 for D (6 bases). The germline CDR1 and CDR2 sequences are SQVTM and ANQGSEA. There are 14 residues in the CDR3. Trimming took off 4 bases at V and 3 bases at J, with 15 bases between the two ends. The CDR3 bases are TGCAGCGTTGGGGATCGTGCAGGGGACACTGAAGCTTTCTTT. The encoded protein is CSVGDRAGDTEAFF. Variable domain in full (rest from reference TRBV29-1 and TRBJ1-1): SAVISQKPSRDICQRGTSLTIQCQVDSQVTMMFWYRQQPGQSLTLIATANQGSEATYESGFVIDKFPISRPNLTFSTLTVSNMSPEDSSIYLCSVGDRAGDTEAFFGQGTRLTVV.

The chain employs TRBV30 and TRBJ2-3; TRBD2 matches at 11 bases. Germline lookup yields CDR1 GTSNPN and CDR2 SVGIG (reference sequence). With 5 bases clipped from V and 0 bases from J, the junction kept 7 bases outside the gene matches. The CDR3 loop spans 16 amino acids. The CDR3 nucleotides read TGTGCCTGGGGCCTAGCGGGGGGTGGGAGCACAGATACGCAGTATTTT. Protein sequence: CAWGLAGGGSTDTQYF.

The rearrangement joins TRBV2 to TRBJ2-1, with TRBD2 matching 10 bases. Losses at the gene ends were 5 bases for V and 3 bases for J; bases not matched to a gene: 4. This CDR3 region has 15 residues. Germline-derived CDR1 and CDR2 are SNHLY and FYNNEI. CDR3: CASSSLAGVYNEQFF. In DNA, the CDR3 is TGTGCCAGCAGTTCCCTAGCGGGAGTCTACAATGAGCAGTTCTTC.

The V call is TRBV7-9, the J call TRBJ2-5; tentative D call: TRBD1 (7 bases). V gave up 2 bases and J gave up 5 bases, with 9 bases separating them. Germline V gene data show CDR1 as SEHNR and CDR2 as FQNEAQ (reference sequence). The CDR3 length is 13 residues. The CDR3 DNA is TGTGCCAGCAGCTTATCAGGGGGGGAGACCCAGTACTTC. It yields the protein CASSLSGGETQYF.

This rearrangement joins TRBV6-1 to TRBJ1-1; D possibly corresponds to TRBD1 (5 bases). CDR1 and CDR2 (germline): MNHNS, SASEGT. V dropped 8 bases and J dropped 6 bases, with 16 bases sitting between them. The CDR3 covers 13 residues. For the CDR3, the DNA is TGTGCCAGCCCGAGGGGCGGACTCTCTGAAGCTTTCTTT. Residues: CASPRGGLSEAFF.

The chain employs TRBV15 and TRBJ1-1, with 7 bases that match TRBD1. The CDR3 runs to 15 residues. Germline V gene data show CDR1 as LNHNV and CDR2 as YYDKDF (reference sequence). V lost 3 bases to trimming and J lost 2 bases; unmatched junction nucleotides: 6. CDR3 nucleotide sequence: TGTGCCACCAGCAGGAGACAGGGCCTAAACACTGAAGCTTTCTTT. Protein: CATSRRQGLNTEAFF.